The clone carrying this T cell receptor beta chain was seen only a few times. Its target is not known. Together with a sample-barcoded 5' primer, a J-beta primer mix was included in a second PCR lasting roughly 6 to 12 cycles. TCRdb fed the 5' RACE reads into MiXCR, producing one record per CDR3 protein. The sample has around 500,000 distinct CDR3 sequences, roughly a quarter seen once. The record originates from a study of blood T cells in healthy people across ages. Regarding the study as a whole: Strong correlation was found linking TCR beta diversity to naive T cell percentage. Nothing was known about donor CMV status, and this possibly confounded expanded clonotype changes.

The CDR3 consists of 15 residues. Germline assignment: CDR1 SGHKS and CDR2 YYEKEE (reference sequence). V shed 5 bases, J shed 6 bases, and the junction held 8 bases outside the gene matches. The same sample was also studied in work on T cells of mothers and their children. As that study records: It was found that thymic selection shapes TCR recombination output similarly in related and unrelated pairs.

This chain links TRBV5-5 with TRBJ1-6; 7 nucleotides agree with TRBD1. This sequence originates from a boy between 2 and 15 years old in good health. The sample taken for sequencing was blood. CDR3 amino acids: CASSQLDRSNSPLHF. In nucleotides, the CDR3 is TGTGCCAGCAGTCAACTGGACAGGAGTAATTCACCCCTCCACTTT.